A single sample gave rise to the 13 T cell receptor beta chains below, sequenced in a study of control samples from healthy donors and cancer patients. Method: immunoSEQ multiplex PCR; TCRdb's copy keeps in-frame clones and lacks some. The data contain just over 150,000 clones, about 94% of them singletons. Material: blood. All receptors derive from a woman in her 40s in good health.

The chain has TRBV6-2 or TRBV6-3 and TRBJ2-7, with D hard to call. CDR3 length: 13 residues. Trimming cost V 6 bases and J 3 bases, with 12 bases left between them. Germline CDR1 reads MNHEY; CDR2 reads SVGEGT. The CDR3, as DNA: TGTGCCAGCAGCCGACAAACCTACTACGAGCAGTACTTC. Its translation: CASSRQTYYEQYF.

The CDR3 spells CALSDGHEQYF. The CDR3 bases are TGTGCCCTCTCGGACGGCCACGAGCAGTACTTC. The rearrangement uses TRBV6-6 and TRBJ2-7; no firm D call. The CDR3 extends over 11 amino acids. Trimming shortened V by 11 bases and J by 5 bases, and 13 bases separated the two germline ends. In germline, CDR1 is MNHNY, CDR2 SVGAGI (reference sequence).

The chain recombines TRBV7-2 with TRBJ2-5; 12 nucleotides agree with TRBD2. The CDR3 runs 16 residues. CDR1 and CDR2 (germline): SGHTA, FQGNSA. The trim removed 5 bases at V and 4 bases at J, leaving 8 bases unmatched. The CDR3 DNA reads as TGTGCCAGCAGCCTTCGACTAGCGGGAGTTGCAGAGACCCAGTACTTC. It yields the protein CASSLRLAGVAETQYF.

The CDR3 bases are TGTGCCAGCAGACCCGGACTAGCGGGGGGAGAGCAGTACTTC. This gives the protein CASRPGLAGGEQYF. The chain combines TRBV5-6 with TRBJ2-7; TRBD2 matches 14 bases. Germline V gene lookup returns CDR1 SGHDT and CDR2 YYEEEE. V shed 5 bases, J shed 7 bases, and the junction held 5 bases outside the gene matches. The CDR3 consists of 14 residues.

The chain employs TRBV2 and TRBJ1-4; the D gene is possibly TRBD1 (6 bases). The CDR3 has 14 residues. The V end was cut by 7 bases, the J end by 8 bases, with 17 bases between. CDR1 is SNHLY, CDR2 FYNNEI, per germline. CDR3 DNA sequence: TGTGCCAGCAAACGGACAGTATCTGGCGAAAAACTGTTTTTT. As protein: CASKRTVSGEKLFF.

The chain employs TRBV6-5 and TRBJ2-3; either TRBD1 or TRBD2 may fit D (5 bases each). Trimming cost V 6 bases and J 8 bases, with 12 bases left between them. This CDR3 spans 12 amino acids. The germline V gene has CDR1 MNHEY and CDR2 SVGAGI. CDR3 in DNA: TGTGCCAGCAGGGGGACCTCGGCTACGCAGTATTTT. Encoded protein: CASRGTSATQYF.

This rearrangement joins TRBV4-3 to TRBJ1-2; weak D call: TRBD1 (5 bases). Germline CDR1 LGHNA, CDR2 YSLEER. V was shortened by 0 bases and J by 4 bases, with 15 bases between the two germline ends. The CDR3 totals 16 residues. The CDR3 is CASSQDLGQGPYGYTF. CDR3 nucleotide sequence: TGCGCCAGCAGCCAAGATTTGGGGCAGGGTCCCTATGGCTACACCTTC.

The genes are TRBV28 and TRBJ1-1, with D maybe TRBD1 (5 bases). CDR1 is MDHEN, CDR2 SYDVKM, per germline. CDR3 size: 15 residues. Trimming pared 1 base from V and 1 base from J, leaving 10 bases between. The CDR3, as DNA: TGTGCCAGCAGTTTATATCGTACAGGGAACACTGAAGCTTTCTTT. Its protein is CASSLYRTGNTEAFF.

A single count supports this clone. The chain links TRBV29-1 to TRBJ2-2; D unresolved. Germline lookup yields CDR1 SQVTM and CDR2 ANQGSEA. Trimming shortened V by 1 base and J by 0 bases, and 12 bases separated the two germline ends. The CDR3 runs 16 residues. CDR3 residues: CSVEGPVGANTGELFF. The CDR3 DNA reads as TGCAGCGTTGAAGGGCCTGTGGGTGCGAACACCGGGGAGCTGTTTTTT.

V is TRBV30 and J is TRBJ2-7; D uncertain. Germline V lookup: CDR1 GTSNPN, CDR2 SVGIG (reference sequence). V lost 4 bases to trimming and J lost 0 bases, with 7 bases between them. The length of the CDR3 is 12 residues. CDR3 in DNA: TGTGCCTGGACTTTAAACTCCTACGAGCAGTACTTC. It specifies CAWTLNSYEQYF.

The gene calls are TRBV19 and TRBJ1-5; D uncertain. CDR1 LNHDA and CDR2 SQIVND come from the germline V gene (reference sequence). This CDR3 spans 15 amino acids. V was shortened by 3 bases and J by 0 bases, with 9 bases between the two germline ends. The CDR3 DNA reads TGTGCCAGTAGTATTGTCGTGGATAGCAATCAGCCCCAGCATTTT. Its translation is CASSIVVDSNQPQHF.

The J gene is TRBJ1-4, the V gene TRBV5-1; D is unclear. The length of the CDR3 is 14 residues. The V and J ends lost 5 bases and 0 bases respectively, with 8 bases between them. Germline loops: CDR1 SGHRS, CDR2 YFSETQ. The CDR3 DNA sequence: TGCGCCAGCAGGTTTGGACCAACTAATGAAAAACTGTTTTTT. Translation: CASRFGPTNEKLFF.

The chain carries TRBV4-3 and TRBJ2-7, with D maybe TRBD1 (6 bases). V was trimmed by 0 bases and J by 2 bases, leaving 14 bases between them. This CDR3 region has 16 residues. The germline gives CDR1 LGHNA, CDR2 YSLEER. CDR3 protein: CASSQEGDISTYEQYF. DNA of the CDR3: TGCGCCAGCAGCCAAGAAGGGGACATTTCAACCTACGAGCAGTACTTC.